Following are 28 T cell receptor beta chains from one sample sequenced in a study of T cells in narcolepsy. TCRdb keeps only in-frame clones here, not all; method: immunoSEQ multiplex PCR. The table lists about 35,000 clones, approximately 77% of them singletons. Specimen: memory (CD45RA-) CD4+ T cells from blood. The receptors come from a human donor in good health.

V usage is TRBV2 and J usage is TRBJ2-1; 10 bases line up with TRBD2. Germline loops: CDR1 SNHLY, CDR2 FYNNEI. CDR3 length equals 15 residues. The V and J ends lost 2 bases and 9 bases, in that order; junction bases with no gene match: 7. Here the CDR3 DNA reads TGTGCCAGCAGTGAACGTAGCGGGGGGAGAGGTGAGCAGTTCTTC. Translation gives CASSERSGGRGEQFF.

This chain uses TRBV18 with TRBJ2-7, with a tentative D call TRBD1 (5 bases). The germline gives CDR1 KGHSH, CDR2 LQKENI. The CDR3 has 14 amino acids. V shed 4 bases and J shed 2 bases, with 12 bases lying between them. CDR3 protein: CASSLGAQTYEQYF. CDR3 in DNA: TGTGCCAGCTCACTAGGGGCCCAAACCTACGAGCAGTACTTC.

By proportion, this clone is medium-sized. The chain uses TRBV18 and TRBJ1-1; D is perhaps TRBD1 (5 bases). Germline loops: CDR1 KGHSH, CDR2 LQKENI. This CDR3 has 17 amino acids. Trimming cost V 1 base and J 3 bases, with 18 bases left between them. CDR3: CASSPLPVPKGDTEAFF. The CDR3, as DNA: TGTGCCAGCTCACCACTCCCGGTCCCAAAAGGGGACACTGAAGCTTTCTTT.

CDR3 residues: CASNFTQTGKRWGNEQFF. CDR3 nucleotide sequence: TGTGCCAGCAACTTCACCCAGACGGGGAAACGCTGGGGAAATGAGCAGTTCTTC. This rearrangement joins TRBV21-1 to TRBJ2-1; the table's TRBD2 call for D was not verified on the DNA. TRBV21-1 is assigned pseudogene status. The CDR3 extends over 18 amino acids.

This clone was picked up one time. The rearrangement uses TRBV7-8 and TRBJ2-3; D may be TRBD2 (6 bases). V was cut by 6 bases and J by 5 bases, with 15 bases left in between. The germline gives CDR1 SGHVS, CDR2 FQNEAQ. The CDR3 totals 14 residues. CDR3 amino acids: CASSPAGSGDTQYF. The CDR3 region has the DNA TGTGCCAGCAGTCCGGCGGGGTCGGGAGATACGCAGTATTTT.

The rearrangement joins TRBV29-1 to TRBJ2-7; unclear D gene. The CDR3 length is 11 residues. V was trimmed by 5 bases and J by 4 bases, leaving 9 bases between them. CDR1 is SQVTM, CDR2 ANQGSEA, per germline. The CDR3 sequence: CSVISGYEQYF. CDR3 DNA sequence: TGCAGCGTTATCTCGGGTTACGAGCAGTACTTC.

The J gene is TRBJ1-2, the V gene TRBV7-2, with TRBD1 matching over 9 bases. The V gene end was trimmed by 4 bases and the J gene end by 3 bases; junction bases not matched to a gene: 9. The V gene's germline CDR1 is SGHTA and CDR2 FQGNSA. The CDR3 covers 16 residues. CDR3 loop: CASSSVMGQGDYGYTF. The CDR3 nucleotides read TGTGCCAGCAGCTCAGTTATGGGACAGGGTGACTATGGCTACACCTTC.

This clone is a singleton in its sample. The chain is built from TRBV30 and TRBJ2-7; 9 nucleotides line up with TRBD1. J gave up 3 bases and V 4 bases, and 4 bases lay outside the gene matches. The germline V gene encodes CDR1 GTSNPN and CDR2 SVGIG (reference sequence). The CDR3 runs 13 residues. CDR3 DNA sequence: TGTGCCTGGATGGACAGGGGTAACTACGAGCAGTACTTC. It specifies CAWMDRGNYEQYF.

The chain joins TRBV4-1 to TRBJ1-6, with D maybe TRBD1 (5 bases). V lost 0 bases and J 3 bases, leaving 12 bases between the germline ends. The CDR3 runs to 17 residues. Germline values: CDR1 MGHRA, CDR2 YSYEKL. The CDR3 loop is CASSQDQGRGYNSPLHF. The CDR3 region has the DNA TGCGCCAGCAGCCAAGACCAGGGAAGGGGCTATAATTCACCCCTCCACTTT.

The genes are TRBV6-1 and TRBJ1-1; D gene uncertain. V was clipped by 8 bases and J by 1 base, with 11 bases between them. Germline lookup yields CDR1 MNHNS and CDR2 SASEGT. CDR3 length: 13 amino acids. The CDR3 loop is CASSGQTNTEAFF. The DNA of the CDR3 is TGTGCCAGCTCCGGGCAAACGAACACTGAAGCTTTCTTT.

On this clone: A read error may produce the germline difference seen at one junction end. The CDR3, as DNA: TGTGCCAGTAGTACCTACAAGGAGCAGTTCTTC. This translates into CASSTYKEQFF. The V and J genes are TRBV19 and TRBJ2-1; D gene ambiguous. CDR3 length: 11 amino acids. Looked up from germline, CDR1 is LNHDA and CDR2 is SQIVND (reference sequence).

This clone has only one observation. J is TRBJ1-1 and V is TRBV6-6; D is unresolved. V dropped 6 bases and J dropped 6 bases, with 11 bases sitting between them. The CDR3 loop spans 12 amino acids. Germline lookup yields CDR1 MNHNY and CDR2 SVGAGI (reference sequence). CDR3 loop: CASRERQSEAFF. The CDR3 DNA reads as TGTGCCAGCAGGGAGCGGCAATCTGAAGCTTTCTTT.

The gene calls are TRBV5-1 and TRBJ1-5; 9 nucleotides match TRBD1. In germline, CDR1 is SGHRS, CDR2 YFSETQ. Trimming took 2 bases from V and 5 from J; bases not matched to a gene: 2. CDR3 length: 14 residues. CDR3 loop: CASSLGTGYQPQHF. CDR3 coding DNA: TGCGCCAGCAGCTTAGGGACAGGGTATCAGCCCCAGCATTTT. Drawing the rest from reference TRBV5-1 and TRBJ1-5, the complete variable domain is KAGVTQTPRYLIKTRGQQVTLSCSPISGHRSVSWYQQTPGQGLQFLFEYFSETQRNKGNFPGRFSGRQFSNSRSEMNVSTLELGDSALYLCASSLGTGYQPQHFGDGTRLSIL.

This clone was found once. V gene TRBV11-2 combines with J gene TRBJ1-4; D not certain. The CDR3 consists of 15 residues. Germline CDR1 is SGHAT and CDR2 is FQNNGV. Deletions cut 3 bases from V and 5 bases from J, with 13 bases between. The CDR3 loop reads CASSFLPPRNEKLFF. The CDR3 nucleotides read TGTGCCAGCAGCTTTCTCCCCCCCAGAAATGAAAAACTGTTTTTT.

The chain uses TRBV19 and TRBJ2-7; 14 positions agree with TRBD2. V gave up 0 bases and J gave up 3 bases; unmatched junction bases: 10. Germline V gives CDR1 LNHDA, CDR2 SQIVND (reference sequence). The CDR3 is made up of 19 amino acids. The CDR3 region is CASSIDRGTSGSWNYEQYF. The CDR3 bases are TGTGCCAGTAGTATAGATCGGGGGACTAGCGGGAGTTGGAACTACGAGCAGTACTTC.

V and J are TRBV27 and TRBJ2-2; D possibly corresponds to TRBD2 (6 bases). Deletions cut 6 bases from V and 5 bases from J, with 13 bases between. CDR1 is MNHEY, CDR2 SMNVEV, per germline (reference sequence). The CDR3 has 14 amino acids. The CDR3 protein is CASSPWGGTGELFF. In DNA, the CDR3 is TGTGCCAGCAGCCCCTGGGGAGGTACCGGGGAGCTGTTTTTT.

The J gene is TRBJ1-2, the V gene TRBV5-4, with TRBD1 matching over 7 bases. CDR3 length: 18 residues. The germline V gene encodes CDR1 SGHNT and CDR2 YYREEE (reference sequence). V lost 1 base to trimming and J lost 2 bases; unmatched junction nucleotides: 14. The CDR3 bases are TGTGCCAGCAGCTTGTTGACAGGGTCGGGACAACGGAACTATGGCTACACCTTC. Its translation: CASSLLTGSGQRNYGYTF.

The genes are TRBV10-3 and TRBJ1-1, with 10 bases identical to TRBD1. There are 14 residues in the CDR3. V dropped 10 bases and J dropped 2; count of bases not matched to a gene: 7. CDR1 ENHRY and CDR2 SYGVKD come from the germline V gene. This CDR3 is CATRQGAFNTEAFF. DNA of the CDR3: TGTGCCACTCGACAGGGGGCGTTTAACACTGAAGCTTTCTTT.

The chain links TRBV7-9 to TRBJ1-1; D is perhaps TRBD1 (5 bases). V gave up 2 bases and J gave up 7 bases, with 11 bases separating them. Germline CDR1 SEHNR, CDR2 FQNEAQ (reference sequence). This CDR3 spans 13 amino acids. The CDR3 loop is CASSLHMDIEAFF. DNA for the CDR3: TGTGCCAGCAGCTTACACATGGACATTGAAGCTTTCTTT.

This chain links TRBV5-1 with TRBJ2-6; D perhaps matches TRBD2 (6 bases). The V and J ends lost 1 base and 2 bases respectively, with 13 bases between them. The CDR3 contains 17 residues. Germline loops: CDR1 SGHRS, CDR2 YFSETQ. CDR3: CASSLYPGAAGANVLTF. Written as DNA, the CDR3 is TGCGCCAGCAGCTTGTACCCGGGAGCAGCTGGGGCCAACGTCCTGACTTTC.

This chain connects TRBV6-1 to TRBJ1-6; 9 bases map to TRBD1. Germline trimming cut 6 bases from V and 7 bases from J; bases unmatched to any gene: 4. The germline V gene has CDR1 MNHNS and CDR2 SASEGT. The CDR3 extends over 14 amino acids. The CDR3 DNA is TGTGCCAGCAGCCGGGACAGGGCCAATTCACCCCTCCACTTT. It codes for CASSRDRANSPLHF.

V gene TRBV18 combines with J gene TRBJ2-7; the D gene is possibly TRBD1 (5 bases). The CDR3 loop spans 13 amino acids. Trimming stripped 3 bases from V and 8 bases from J, with 14 bases between. The germline gives CDR1 KGHSH, CDR2 LQKENI. CDR3 in amino acids: CASSPGRVQKQYF. The DNA for the CDR3 is TGTGCCAGCTCACCGGGCAGGGTTCAAAAGCAGTACTTC. Drawing the rest from reference TRBV18 and TRBJ2-7, the complete variable domain is NAGVMQNPRHLVRRRGQEARLRCSPMKGHSHVYWYRQLPEEGLKFMVYLQKENIIDESGMPKERFSAEFPKEGPSILRIQQVVRGDSAAYFCASSPGRVQKQYFGPGTRLTVT.

This clone was counted once. This chain joins TRBV6-4 and TRBJ2-1; no firm D call. Germline values: CDR1 MRHNA, CDR2 SNTAGT. Trimming took off 3 bases at V and 7 bases at J, with 16 bases between the two ends. The CDR3 length is 15 residues. CDR3 protein: CASSDSGNQGNEQFF. CDR3 sequence (DNA): TGTGCCAGCAGTGATTCCGGAAACCAAGGGAATGAGCAGTTCTTC.

The rearrangement links TRBV5-1 to TRBJ2-1, with D unresolved. Germline V gives CDR1 SGHRS, CDR2 YFSETQ. The CDR3 loop spans 13 amino acids. The V end was cut by 1 base, the J end by 6 bases, with 8 bases between. The CDR3 DNA sequence: TGCGCCAGCAGCTTGTCACAGCTCAATGAGCAGTTCTTC. Its translation is CASSLSQLNEQFF.

The genes are TRBV30 and TRBJ2-1; no definite D call. This CDR3 is built from 15 residues. Trimming removed 4 bases from V and 0 bases from J, with 13 bases in between. The germline V gene has CDR1 GTSNPN and CDR2 SVGIG (reference sequence). This CDR3 is CAWMIRKSSYNEQFF. The CDR3 region has the DNA TGTGCCTGGATGATTAGAAAGAGCTCCTACAATGAGCAGTTCTTC.

The genes are TRBV7-8 and TRBJ2-3, with TRBD1 matching 7 bases. The CDR3 is made up of 15 amino acids. V shed 6 bases, J shed 4 bases, and the junction held 10 bases outside the gene matches. Germline CDR1 and CDR2: SGHVS and FQNEAQ. This CDR3 reads CASRTGQGSADTQYF. CDR3 DNA: TGTGCCAGCAGGACAGGGCAGGGGTCGGCAGATACGCAGTATTTT. The full variable domain, in which reference TRBV7-8 and TRBJ2-3 provide the parts outside the CDR3, is GAGVSQSPRYKVAKRGQDVALRCDPISGHVSLFWYQQALGQGPEFLTYFQNEAQLDKSGLPSDRFFAERPEGSVSTLKIQRTQQEDSAVYLCASRTGQGSADTQYFGPGTRLTVL.

The chain combines TRBV5-1 with TRBJ1-4; 9 bases fit TRBD1. Trimming at V came to 2 bases and at J to 8 bases, leaving 7 bases not matched to a gene. The germline gives CDR1 SGHRS, CDR2 YFSETQ. This CDR3 comprises 15 residues. CDR3 protein: CASSLGTGWTEKLFF. The DNA of the CDR3 is TGCGCCAGCAGCTTAGGGACAGGGTGGACCGAAAAACTGTTTTTT.

V gene TRBV7-9 combines with J gene TRBJ1-2, with 7 bases aligning to TRBD1. V shed 2 bases, J shed 3 bases, and the junction held 3 bases outside the gene matches. In germline, CDR1 is SEHNR, CDR2 FQNEAQ (reference sequence). The CDR3 is 14 residues long. The chain's CDR3 is CASSLLDRDYGYTF. The CDR3 region has the DNA TGTGCCAGCAGCTTACTTGACAGGGACTATGGCTACACCTTC.